A single sample gave rise to the 23 T cell receptor beta chains below, sequenced in a study of T cells in localized non-small cell lung cancer. Sequencing was performed with immunoSEQ multiplex PCR; in TCRdb, only in-frame clones are kept and a portion is missing. The table records about 26,000 clones, more than 85% of them present only once. The sample was peripheral blood, taken before any cancer treatment. Receptor source: an older female donor with stage II squamous cell lung carcinoma.

In the case of this clone: The same CDR3 arises from other DNA sequences in this sample as well. V usage is TRBV11-2 and J usage is TRBJ2-7, with D possibly matching TRBD2 (5 bases). The V end was cut by 0 bases, the J end by 0 bases, with 12 bases between. CDR3 length: 16 amino acids. Germline V gene lookup returns CDR1 SGHAT and CDR2 FQNNGV. This CDR3 is CASSLEGAVSSYEQYF. The CDR3 DNA reads TGTGCCAGCAGCTTAGAAGGAGCGGTGAGCTCCTACGAGCAGTACTTC.

The gene calls are TRBV5-8 and TRBJ1-4; D call uncertain. Germline CDR1 is SGHTS and CDR2 is YDEGEE. The CDR3 sequence is 15 residues long. The V end was cut by 4 bases, the J end by 0 bases, with 10 bases between. The CDR3 DNA is TGTGCCAGCAGCGCGGGGATTGCAACTAATGAAAAACTGTTTTTT. Its translation is CASSAGIATNEKLFF.

V is TRBV27 and J is TRBJ2-3; weak D call: TRBD1 (5 bases). This CDR3 contains 14 residues. Germline CDR1 MNHEY, CDR2 SMNVEV (reference sequence). V was shortened by 5 bases and J by 3 bases, with 12 bases between the two germline ends. The CDR3 loop reads CASSLRKGTDTQYF. The CDR3 DNA follows: TGTGCCAGCAGTCTCCGGAAGGGGACAGATACGCAGTATTTT.

The chain is built from TRBV13 and TRBJ2-7; TRBD1 aligns across 8 bases. CDR3 size: 12 residues. J was trimmed by 6 bases and V by 7 bases; bases with no gene match: 5. Germline CDR1 is PRHDT and CDR2 is FYEKMQ (reference sequence). CDR3 region: CASTRTGSEQYF. CDR3 coding DNA: TGTGCCAGCACCCGGACAGGGTCCGAGCAGTACTTC.

This chain links TRBV19 with TRBJ1-1; D ambiguous. Germline V gene lookup returns CDR1 LNHDA and CDR2 SQIVND (reference sequence). The CDR3 runs 15 residues. The germline V and J ends were trimmed by 10 bases and 1 base, with 19 bases remaining between them. The CDR3 here is CATSPIDSGNTEAFF. CDR3 DNA sequence: TGTGCCACCAGTCCCATAGACTCAGGGAACACTGAAGCTTTCTTT.

V usage is TRBV5-1 and J usage is TRBJ2-1; either TRBD1 or TRBD2 may fit D (5 bases each). The CDR3 covers 14 residues. Between the trimmed V and J ends, which lost 2 bases and 9 bases, there was a span of 15 bases. Germline values: CDR1 SGHRS, CDR2 YFSETQ. The CDR3 region has the DNA TGCGCCAGCAGCTTAGGGACCCAGGGCACTGAGCAGTTCTTC. It translates to CASSLGTQGTEQFF.

This chain links TRBV5-1 with TRBJ1-2, with a tentative D call TRBD1 (5 bases). CDR3 length: 14 residues. Germline values: CDR1 SGHRS, CDR2 YFSETQ. V was pared by 5 bases and J by 3 bases, with 14 bases between. This CDR3 is CASRPGTVDYGYTF. As DNA, the CDR3 is TGCGCCAGCAGGCCCGGGACGGTGGACTATGGCTACACCTTC.

The gene calls are TRBV18 and TRBJ2-7, with 12 bases matching TRBD2. This CDR3 has 14 amino acids. V was clipped by 6 bases and J by 5 bases; unmatched bases: 5. Germline V gene data show CDR1 as KGHSH and CDR2 as LQKENI. The CDR3 coding sequence is TGTGCCAGCTCGCCTAGCGGGAGGGCCCACGAGCAGTACTTC. The encoded protein is CASSPSGRAHEQYF.

J is TRBJ1-6 and V is TRBV4-1; 8 positions agree with TRBD1. The CDR3 is 16 amino acids. From germline, CDR1 is MGHRA and CDR2 YSYEKL. The V and J ends lost 0 bases and 8 bases, in that order; junction bases with no gene match: 6. Here the CDR3 DNA reads TGCGCCAGCAGCCAAGATAAGCCACAGGGGGATTCACCCCTCCACTTT. It codes for CASSQDKPQGDSPLHF.

The V gene is TRBV15, the J gene TRBJ2-1; 14 bases agree with TRBD2. The germline V gene encodes CDR1 LNHNV and CDR2 YYDKDF (reference sequence). This CDR3 spans 15 amino acids. V lost 6 bases to trimming and J lost 15 bases; unmatched junction nucleotides: 13. The CDR3 sequence is CATRPSGTSGRSLFF. In nucleotides, the CDR3 is TGTGCCACCAGACCCTCCGGGACTAGCGGGAGAAGTCTGTTCTTC.

The rearrangement joins TRBV5-6 to TRBJ2-1; D may match TRBD1 or TRBD2 (6 bases each). The CDR3 is 14 residues long. Per the germline V gene, CDR1 is SGHDT and CDR2 is YYEEEE. V was cut by 3 bases and J by 8 bases, with 15 bases left in between. This CDR3 is CASSSGAREDEQFF. In DNA, the CDR3 is TGTGCCAGCAGCTCGGGGGCGAGGGAGGATGAGCAGTTCTTC.

This clone was detected only once. This sequence joins TRBV9 and TRBJ2-1; either TRBD1 or TRBD2 may supply D (5 bases each). The ends were cut back, 3 bases at V and 7 bases at J, with 23 bases in the middle. The CDR3 loop spans 17 amino acids. CDR1 SGDLS and CDR2 YYNGEE come from the germline V gene. CDR3 sequence: CASSETTGASWWNEQFF. The CDR3 DNA follows: TGTGCCAGCAGCGAGACTACCGGGGCTAGCTGGTGGAATGAGCAGTTCTTC.

The chain links TRBV5-1 to TRBJ2-1; 8 nucleotides line up with TRBD1. This CDR3 has 14 residues. The V segment lost 4 bases and the J segment 9 bases; nucleotides outside the gene matches: 9. Germline CDR1 reads SGHRS; CDR2 reads YFSETQ. The CDR3 loop reads CASSPGQGGFEQFF. CDR3 nucleotide sequence: TGCGCCAGCAGCCCCGGACAGGGAGGTTTTGAGCAGTTCTTC.

The genes are TRBV6-5 and TRBJ2-1, with 11 nucleotides matching TRBD2. Germline loops: CDR1 MNHEY, CDR2 SVGAGI. V was pared by 9 bases and J by 4 bases, with 8 bases of the junction left unmatched. The length of the CDR3 is 15 residues. CDR3 sequence: CASSRSGGAYNEQFF. The CDR3 region has the DNA TGTGCCAGTAGTCGTAGCGGGGGGGCGTACAATGAGCAGTTCTTC.

V usage is TRBV28 and J usage is TRBJ2-5; 7 nucleotides match TRBD2. The CDR3 is 12 residues long. Germline lookup yields CDR1 MDHEN and CDR2 SYDVKM. Germline trimming cut 4 bases from V and 9 bases from J; bases unmatched to any gene: 5. The CDR3 protein is CASSSLGGSQYF. In DNA form, the CDR3 reads TGTGCCAGCAGTTCACTCGGGGGGTCCCAGTACTTC.

The V call is TRBV2, the J call TRBJ2-1; 8 nucleotides line up with TRBD2. Trimming removed 3 bases from V and 10 bases from J; junction bases left unmatched: 11. The germline V gene encodes CDR1 SNHLY and CDR2 FYNNEI. CDR3 length: 15 amino acids. CDR3 residues: CASSDEVAGRWEQFF. The CDR3 nucleotides are TGTGCCAGCAGTGATGAGGTAGCGGGGCGATGGGAGCAGTTCTTC.

The genes are TRBV18 and TRBJ1-2; D gene uncertain. CDR1 KGHSH and CDR2 LQKENI come from the germline V gene. The CDR3 consists of 15 residues. V dropped 5 bases and J dropped 2 bases, with 15 bases sitting between them. This chain's CDR3 is CASSSNRQFNYGYTF. For the CDR3, the DNA is TGTGCCAGCTCATCCAACCGGCAGTTCAACTATGGCTACACCTTC.

The V gene is TRBV7-2, the J gene TRBJ1-2; no clear D gene. V lost 2 bases and J 3 bases, leaving 13 bases between the germline ends. The CDR3 has 15 amino acids. Germline values: CDR1 SGHTA, CDR2 FQGNSA. CDR3 in amino acids: CASSLIPGRDYGYTF. The DNA of the CDR3 is TGTGCCAGCAGCTTAATCCCCGGACGGGACTATGGCTACACCTTC.

The chain recombines TRBV10-3 with TRBJ2-7; 8 bases map to TRBD1. This CDR3 contains 15 residues. Germline V gives CDR1 ENHRY, CDR2 SYGVKD. After removal of 0 bases from V and 0 bases from J, the junction contained 1 base not matched to a gene. CDR3 sequence reads: CAISESTGVSYEQYF. CDR3 nucleotides: TGTGCCATCAGTGAGTCGACAGGGGTCTCCTACGAGCAGTACTTC.

A few counts support this clone. V gene TRBV9 combines with J gene TRBJ1-1; no firm D call. The V end lost 3 bases, the J end lost 4 bases, and 7 bases lay between the germline ends. Germline V gene lookup returns CDR1 SGDLS and CDR2 YYNGEE. The CDR3 consists of 12 residues. The CDR3 protein is CASSGGSTEAFF. The DNA for the CDR3 is TGTGCCAGCAGCGGAGGGTCCACTGAAGCTTTCTTT.

The J gene is TRBJ1-3, the V gene TRBV19; D is uncertain. CDR1 is LNHDA and CDR2 is SQIVND in the germline V gene (reference sequence). Trimming pared 7 bases from V and 0 bases from J, leaving 16 bases between. This CDR3 has 16 residues. This CDR3 reads CASTSSTVLSGNTIYF. The CDR3 DNA reads as TGTGCCAGTACTTCTTCTACAGTCCTCTCTGGAAACACCATATATTTT. Full variable domain (missing parts from reference TRBV19 and TRBJ1-3): DGGITQSPKYLFRKEGQNVTLSCEQNLNHDAMYWYRQDPGQGLRLIYYSQIVNDFQKGDIAEGYSVSREKKESFPLTVTSAQKNPTAFYLCASTSSTVLSGNTIYFGEGSWLTVV.

The chain joins TRBV7-2 to TRBJ2-3; TRBD2 matches 14 bases. Germline V lookup: CDR1 SGHTA, CDR2 FQGNSA. There are 16 residues in the CDR3. With 4 bases clipped from V and 5 bases from J, the junction kept 5 bases outside the gene matches. CDR3 DNA sequence: TGTGCCAGCAGCTACGGGACTAGCGGGGGAATAGATACGCAGTATTTT. This gives the protein CASSYGTSGGIDTQYF.

CDR3 sequence reads: CASSLIRRSSYNEQFF. CDR3 nucleotides: TGTGCCAGCAGCTTAATCAGGCGGAGCTCCTACAATGAGCAGTTCTTC. The J gene is TRBJ2-1, the V gene TRBV11-2; no clear D gene. Between the trimmed V and J ends, which lost 2 bases and 0 bases, there was a span of 11 bases. Germline-derived CDR1 and CDR2 are SGHAT and FQNNGV. The CDR3 runs 16 residues.